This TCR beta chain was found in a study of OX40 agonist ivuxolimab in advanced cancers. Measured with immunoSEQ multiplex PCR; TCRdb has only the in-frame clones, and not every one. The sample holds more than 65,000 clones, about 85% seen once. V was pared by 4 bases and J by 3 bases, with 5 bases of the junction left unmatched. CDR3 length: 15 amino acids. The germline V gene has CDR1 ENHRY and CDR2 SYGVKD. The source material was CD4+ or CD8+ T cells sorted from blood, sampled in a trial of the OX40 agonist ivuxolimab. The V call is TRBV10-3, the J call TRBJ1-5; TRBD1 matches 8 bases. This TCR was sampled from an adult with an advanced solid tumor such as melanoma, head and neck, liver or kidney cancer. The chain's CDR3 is CAISAGQANNQPQHF. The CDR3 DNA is TGTGCCATCAGTGCGGGACAGGCGAACAATCAGCCCCAGCATTTT.